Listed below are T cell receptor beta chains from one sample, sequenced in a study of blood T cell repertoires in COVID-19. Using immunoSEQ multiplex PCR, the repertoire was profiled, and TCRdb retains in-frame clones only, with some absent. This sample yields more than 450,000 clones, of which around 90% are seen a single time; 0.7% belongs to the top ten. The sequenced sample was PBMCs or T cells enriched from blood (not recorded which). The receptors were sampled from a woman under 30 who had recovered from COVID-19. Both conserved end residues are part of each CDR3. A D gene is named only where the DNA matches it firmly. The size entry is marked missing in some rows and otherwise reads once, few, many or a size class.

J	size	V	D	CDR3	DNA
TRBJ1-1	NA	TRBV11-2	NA	CASSMTRNTEAFF	TGTGCCAGCAGCATGACAAGGAACACTGAAGCTTTCTTT
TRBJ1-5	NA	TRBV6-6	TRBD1	CASSQLGQTFNQPQHF	TGTGCCAGCAGTCAATTGGGACAGACTTTCAATCAGCCCCAGCATTTT
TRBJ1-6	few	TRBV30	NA	CAWNREGRIGSPLHF	TGTGCCTGGAACCGGGAGGGGCGGATCGGTTCACCCCTCCACTTT
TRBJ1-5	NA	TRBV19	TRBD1	CASRGDRRSVNQPQHF	TGTGCCAGTAGGGGGGACAGGCGGTCGGTCAATCAGCCCCAGCATTTT
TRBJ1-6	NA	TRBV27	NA	CASNPGLRNSPLHF	TGTGCCAGCAATCCGGGACTAAGAAATTCACCCCTCCACTTT
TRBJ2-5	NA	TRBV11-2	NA	CASSFPGGRETQYF	TGTGCCAGCAGCTTCCCAGGTGGGCGAGAGACCCAGTACTTC
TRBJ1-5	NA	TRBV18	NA	CASSPNAQSGQPQHF	TGTGCCAGCTCACCGAACGCCCAGTCGGGTCAGCCCCAGCATTTT
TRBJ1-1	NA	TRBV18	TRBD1	CASSPSRQGWTEAFF	TGTGCCAGCTCACCCTCCAGACAGGGATGGACTGAAGCTTTCTTT
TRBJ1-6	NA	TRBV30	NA	CAWKVKGPGISPLHF	TGTGCCTGGAAGGTCAAGGGGCCAGGGATTTCACCCCTCCACTTT
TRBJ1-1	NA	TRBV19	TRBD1	CASSISAAGGTEAFF	TGTGCCAGTAGTATTTCCGCAGCAGGGGGCACTGAAGCTTTCTTT
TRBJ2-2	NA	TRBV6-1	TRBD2	CASSVILAGGRTGELFF	TGTGCCAGCAGTGTGATCCTAGCGGGGGGACGGACCGGGGAGCTGTTTTTT
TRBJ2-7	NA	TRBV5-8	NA	CASSLDLLSYEQYF	TGTGCCAGCAGCTTGGATCTCTTATCCTACGAGCAGTACTTC
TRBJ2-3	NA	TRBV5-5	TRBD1	CASSLGDRADTQYF	TGTGCCAGCAGCTTGGGGGACAGGGCGGATACGCAGTATTTT
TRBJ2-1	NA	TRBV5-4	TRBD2	CASSLTSGGAGFINEQFF	TGTGCCAGCAGCTTGACTAGCGGGGGGGCCGGTTTCATAAATGAGCAGTTCTTC
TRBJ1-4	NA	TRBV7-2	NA	CASSLEGKANEKLFF	TGTGCCAGCAGCTTAGAGGGGAAAGCTAATGAAAAACTGTTTTTT
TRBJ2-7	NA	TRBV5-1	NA	CASSSRQYEQYF	TGCGCCAGCAGCTCCCGACAGTACGAGCAGTACTTC
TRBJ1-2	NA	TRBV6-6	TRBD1	CASSPTGVYGYTF	TGTGCCAGCAGTCCAACAGGGGTCTATGGCTACACCTTC
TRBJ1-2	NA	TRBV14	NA	CASSQERGSYGYTF	TGTGCCAGCAGCCAAGAACGGGGTAGCTATGGCTACACCTTC
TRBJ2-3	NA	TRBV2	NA	CASSISPDTQYF	TGTGCCAGCAGTATCTCTCCGGATACGCAGTATTTT
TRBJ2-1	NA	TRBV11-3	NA	CASSHQGTGDNEQFF	TGTGCCAGCAGCCACCAAGGGACGGGAGACAATGAGCAGTTCTTC
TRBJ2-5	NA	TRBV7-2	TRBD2	CASSLTGGGLQETQYF	TGTGCCAGCAGCTTAACCGGCGGGGGGCTCCAAGAGACCCAGTACTTC
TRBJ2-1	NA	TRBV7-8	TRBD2	CASSSVTSADEQFF	TGTGCCAGCAGCTCCGTGACTAGCGCCGATGAGCAGTTCTTC
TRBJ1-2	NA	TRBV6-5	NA	CASSKGRGYGYTF	TGTGCCAGCAGTAAGGGAAGGGGATATGGCTACACCTTC
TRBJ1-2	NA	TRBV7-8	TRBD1	CASRPGQGLNYGYTF	TGTGCCAGCAGACCGGGACAGGGGCTTAACTATGGCTACACCTTC
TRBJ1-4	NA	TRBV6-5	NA	CASSNDRSNEKLFF	TGTGCCAGCAGCAACGACAGATCCAATGAAAAACTGTTTTTT
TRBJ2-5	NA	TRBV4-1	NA	CASSQGGLKKETQYF	TGCGCCAGCAGCCAAGGCGGCCTCAAAAAAGAGACCCAGTACTTC
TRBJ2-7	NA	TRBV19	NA	CASSGQILSYEQYF	TGTGCCAGTAGTGGACAGATTCTTTCCTACGAGCAGTACTTC